This paragraph reports one T cell receptor beta chain. Its antigen is currently unknown. This sample stems from a study of shared clonotypes between healthy human individuals. DNA at about 0.2 ug, some 31,000 T cell genomes, went into sorted-subset replicate PCRs. Method: immunoSEQ multiplex PCR; TCRdb's copy keeps in-frame clones and lacks some. This table holds 2 million to 2.5 million clones, approximately 93% found once. General study findings and limits: Sequencing depth was expected to influence donor clonotype sharing. Around 5% of naive CD4 clonotypes were shared across four donors.

The CDR3 covers 14 residues. CDR1 SEHNR and CDR2 FQNEAQ come from the germline V gene (reference sequence). The V and J ends lost 2 bases and 4 bases respectively, with 11 bases between them. Sequenced sample: naive CD4+ T cells from PBMCs. The subset: CD45RA+ positively selected. This chain joins TRBV7-9 and TRBJ2-5; perhaps TRBD1 as D (5 bases). The receptor comes from a man aged 18 to 29 in good health. Some clones in this sample may be carry-over from other donors' samples. CDR3 region: CASSLFRVGETQYF. CDR3 nucleotide sequence: TGTGCCAGCAGCTTATTCAGGGTAGGAGAGACCCAGTACTTC.